The 5 T cell receptor beta chains presented below share a single source sample, sequenced in a study of cytomegalovirus exposure and HLA in healthy donors. This PCR relied on a set of 60 Vbeta primers and 13 Jbeta primers. Clones were sequenced by immunoSEQ multiplex PCR, and TCRdb holds only the in-frame ones, with some missing. The repertoire has around 120,000 clones, 75% to 90% of them found once; the top ten carry approximately 8.8%. The material sequenced was PBMCs. These receptors all come from a female donor in good health and CMV-seropositive.

V is TRBV28 and J is TRBJ2-7; a possible D gene is TRBD1 (5 bases). The V end was cut by 2 bases, the J end by 1 base, with 12 bases between. There are 15 residues in the CDR3. Germline CDR1 MDHEN, CDR2 SYDVKM. This CDR3 is CASSLAGSRSYEQYF. CDR3 bases: TGTGCCAGCAGTTTAGCAGGGTCTCGTTCCTACGAGCAGTACTTC.

The chain carries TRBV27 and TRBJ1-1, with D tentatively TRBD1 (6 bases). CDR3 size: 15 residues. Trimming stripped 0 bases from V and 5 bases from J, with 13 bases between. Germline-derived CDR1 and CDR2 are MNHEY and SMNVEV (reference sequence). This chain's CDR3 is CASSLSRGWSTEAFF. The CDR3 DNA sequence: TGTGCCAGCAGTTTATCCAGGGGCTGGTCGACTGAAGCTTTCTTT.

The rearrangement uses TRBV7-9 and TRBJ2-1; 8 bases align to TRBD2. This CDR3 spans 17 amino acids. J lost 6 bases, V lost 3 bases, and 13 bases had no gene match. The germline gives CDR1 SEHNR, CDR2 FQNEAQ (reference sequence). CDR3 in amino acids: CASSFSSLGGAFNEQFF. The CDR3 region has the DNA TGTGCCAGCAGCTTCTCGTCCCTCGGGGGGGCCTTCAATGAGCAGTTCTTC.

The V gene is TRBV29-1, the J gene TRBJ1-1; D remains ambiguous. Germline CDR1 is SQVTM and CDR2 is ANQGSEA. The V end lost 6 bases, the J end lost 4 bases, and 12 bases lay between the germline ends. This CDR3 is built from 12 residues. The CDR3 here is CSVASGSTEAFF. The CDR3 DNA reads as TGCAGCGTCGCCAGCGGCAGCACTGAAGCTTTCTTT.

This clone was picked up a small number of times. The chain employs TRBV10-3 and TRBJ2-5; 7 nucleotides line up with TRBD2. The CDR3 contains 15 residues. CDR1 and CDR2 from the germline V gene are ENHRY and SYGVKD. The trim removed 3 bases at V and 2 bases at J, leaving 6 bases unmatched. The CDR3 loop reads CAISDRERGQETQYF. The CDR3 DNA sequence: TGTGCCATCAGTGACAGGGAGCGGGGTCAAGAGACCCAGTACTTC.